This TCR beta chain was sequenced during a study of control samples from healthy donors and cancer patients. V shed 3 bases and J 7 bases; nucleotides not matched to a gene: 4. CDR3 size: 14 residues. CDR1 is SGHNT and CDR2 is YYREEE in the germline V gene (reference sequence). This clone was counted a single time. Sequenced by immunoSEQ multiplex PCR; TCRdb stores in-frame clones only, minus some. The sample yields about 57,000 clones, 85% to 95% seen once. Sequencing was done on a sample of PBMCs. This TCR derives from a man under 40 with colorectal cancer. The V and J genes are TRBV5-4 and TRBJ1-2, with 12 bases matching TRBD1. In nucleotides, the CDR3 is TGTGCCAGCAGCTCGGGACAGGGGGCGCGTGGCTACACCTTC. It yields the protein CASSSGQGARGYTF.